This T cell receptor beta chain comes out of a study of blood T cell repertoires in COVID-19. Libraries were prepared by immunoSEQ multiplex PCR; TCRdb keeps only in-frame clonotypes and omits some of them. The profile shows some 99,000 clones, approximately 72% of them singletons. CDR1 and CDR2 from the germline V gene are SGHTA and FQGNSA. The CDR3 is 15 residues long. J was trimmed by 4 bases and V by 3 bases; bases with no gene match: 3. The J gene is TRBJ2-1, the V gene TRBV7-2; 10 bases are a match to TRBD2. The sequence was obtained from a man between 65 and 85 years old with acute or convalescent COVID-19. Sequencing used peripheral blood. The CDR3 DNA is TGTGCCAGCAGCTTCTCTAGCGGGAGATACAATGAGCAGTTCTTC. Residues: CASSFSSGRYNEQFF.